This TCR beta chain was profiled in a study of shared clonotypes between healthy human individuals (TCRdb year 2020). Looking at the study overall: The cohort included three men and a couple of women between 18 and 49 years of age. For each donor, CD4 naive and CD4 memory were each run on three plates, CD8 naive on two plates, and CD8 memory on one plate. Blood TCR repertoires of roughly 5 healthy adults were deeply sequenced to estimate repertoire size and the extent of clonotype sharing between individuals. To increase sequencing depth and limit assay-specific biases, TCR repertoire library preparation and sequencing were carried out by different laboratories using diverse techniques. Each donor's leukapheresis produced roughly between roughly 0.85 and 9.5 billion PBMCs.

V sheds 4 bases and J sheds 4 bases, leaving 11 bases between their ends. The CDR3 runs 13 residues from the cysteine to the phenylalanine. Only CDR3 DNA remains: 39 bases, in frame from the first base. From the germline V gene (reference sequence), CDR1 is SGHNT and CDR2 is YYREEE. The donors were healthy, HIV-negative adults with no recently reported acute infections or vaccinations. Only Caucasian adults living in Nashville, Tennessee, USA were represented among the donors. CD4+ T cells were enriched by magnetic negative selection; naive cells were then positively selected on CD45RA, and the negative fraction formed the memory subset. Blood was obtained by leukapheresis, after which PBMCs were separated by Ficoll-Histopaque density gradient centrifugation and cryopreserved in liquid nitrogen vapor phase. Analytical flow cytometry was used to check the purity and quantity of every magnetically sorted T cell population. Genomic DNA was isolated from every sorted fraction and measured by UV absorbance on a Nanodrop 2000c.

What the research found in general, with its limitations: Based on pairwise subsampling, the degree of clonotype sharing among donors was expected to be affected by sequencing depth. Even with the large sequencing depth, rarefaction of the sorted-subset datasets indicated that sequencing was incomplete. Estimated clonotype richness was generally larger for naive than for memory subsets. Clonotypes shared by all four sorted-subset donors showed higher generation probabilities than non-shared clonotypes. Sharing across four donors was observed for around 5% of naive CD4, 3.5% of naive CD8, 2% to 2.5% of memory CD4, and roughly 0.4% of memory CD8 clonotypes. Because the study included a small number of donors, the genetic and exposure-history diversity represented was limited. Only blood was sampled, and tissue TCR repertoires likely differ from those in blood.

Using the deep immunoSEQ assay, multiplex PCR amplified TCR CDR3 regions from genomic DNA. For each cell subset, the extracted genomic DNA was distributed evenly across all wells of several immunoSEQ 96-well plates, and each plate served as one replicate. For sorted subsets, about 200 ng genomic DNA, equal to approximately 30,000 T cell genomes, was loaded into each replicate PCR. Purified libraries were measured with a Qubit 3.0 fluorometer, size-checked on a Bioanalyzer 2100, and measured again with the KAPA Library Quantification kit. Every immunoSEQ 96-well plate was sequenced on a dedicated single-read 150-cycle Illumina NextSeq 550 flow cell. In the paper's pipeline: The immunoSEQ output contained only junctional sequences without quality scores, so filtering could not match that applied to full-length reads. Sequences were annotated with PyIR, a Python wrapper for IgBLAST v1.9, and V/J genes and CDR3 were assigned using IMGT germline references. Reads were filtered out if the reads had weak V/J assignments (E-value above 1e-6), no CDR3, stop codons, out-of-frame junctions, or ambiguous translated residues. V3J clonotypes were defined as sequences sharing the same inferred V gene, J gene, and CDR3 amino acid sequence. Percentage overlap between repertoires was computed as shared unique clonotypes divided by the size of the smaller repertoire. Richness of each repertoire was evaluated using RTK rarefaction, the Chao1 estimator, and Recon v2.1 estimates of unobserved clonotypes. OLGA was used to compute generation probabilities for all TCRbeta clonotypes that the gDNA method yielded from a handful of donors. Sourced from immuneACCESS, this table was stored by TCRdb with only in-frame sequences that have V and J called. A share of the clones is absent; for the studies checked, an unresolved V gene accounts for under half, and the remainder has no known explanation. The DNA gave D and trimming, while V, J and clone size come from that table. This sample has 2 million to 2.5 million clones in its table, and 95% of those were observed once. Over 0.1% of the sample is in the top ten clones.

Of note for this clone: Its antigen specificity is not known. Per-base quality was not reported, and no clone a single base away is much larger than it.

Recombination connected TRBV5-4 to TRBJ1-1; the D segment could be TRBD1, given 5 matching bases. The clonotype comes from a young man in good health. Sample: naive CD4+ T cells sorted from blood. The cell subset or site tag for this specimen amounts to: CD45RA+ positively selected. The DNA reads TGTGCCAGCAGCCGTTCAGGGCTCACTGAAGCTTTCTTT. It codes for CASSRSGLTEAFF. Supplemented by the reference TRBV5-4 and TRBJ1-1 proteins around the CDR3, the complete variable domain is ETGVTQSPTHLIKTRGQQVTLRCSSQSGHNTVSWYQQALGQGPQFIFQYYREEENGRGNFPPRFSGLQFPNYSSELNVNALELDDSALYLCASSRSGLTEAFFGQGTRLTVV.